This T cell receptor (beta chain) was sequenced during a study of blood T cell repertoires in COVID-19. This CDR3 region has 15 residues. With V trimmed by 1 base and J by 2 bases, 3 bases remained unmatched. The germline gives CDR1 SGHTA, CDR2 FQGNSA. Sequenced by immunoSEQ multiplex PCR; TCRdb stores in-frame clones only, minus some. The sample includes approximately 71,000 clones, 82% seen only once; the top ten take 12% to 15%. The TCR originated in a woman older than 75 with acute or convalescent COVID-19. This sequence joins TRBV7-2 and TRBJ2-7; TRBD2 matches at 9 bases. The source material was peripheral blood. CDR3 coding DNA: TGTGCCAGCAGCTTAGTTCTAGCGGGAACCTACGAGCAGTACTTC. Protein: CASSLVLAGTYEQYF.